What follows are 4 T cell receptor beta chains derived from one specimen sequenced in a study of T cell changes during pregnancy in multiple sclerosis. The method was immunoSEQ multiplex PCR; TCRdb's version includes in-frame clones alone and lacks a portion of them. Among 55,000 to 85,000 clones listed, approximately 90% were seen once. Material: peripheral blood, obtained in the third trimester of pregnancy. These receptors were collected from a female donor with multiple sclerosis, enrolled in a pregnancy study.

This sequence joins TRBV7-9 and TRBJ1-2; D is unresolved. V was cut by 2 bases and J by 0 bases, with 7 bases left in between. The CDR3 has 14 residues. Germline V gene lookup returns CDR1 SEHNR and CDR2 FQNEAQ (reference sequence). As DNA, the CDR3 is TGTGCCAGCAGCTTACGGGATCCTAACTATGGCTACACCTTC. This sequence encodes CASSLRDPNYGYTF.

The genes are TRBV30 and TRBJ2-3; 11 bases match TRBD2. The CDR3 sequence is 15 residues long. The V gene's germline CDR1 is GTSNPN and CDR2 SVGIG (reference sequence). Trimming cost V 4 bases and J 4 bases; bases outside gene matches: 7. The CDR3 here is CAWKALAGDADTQYF. DNA for the CDR3: TGTGCCTGGAAGGCACTAGCGGGAGACGCAGATACGCAGTATTTT.

This chain joins TRBV9 and TRBJ2-1, with a tentative D call TRBD2 (6 bases). CDR1 SGDLS and CDR2 YYNGEE come from the germline V gene. The CDR3 loop spans 15 amino acids. V lost 1 base and J lost 5, with 13 bases in between. The CDR3 loop reads CASSVNSGSHNEQFF. The CDR3 DNA follows: TGTGCCAGCAGCGTAAACAGCGGGTCACACAATGAGCAGTTCTTC.

The chain employs TRBV19 and TRBJ1-3, with 7 bases lining up with TRBD1. The CDR3 totals 15 residues. V was pared by 3 bases and J by 1 base, with 3 bases of the junction left unmatched. The V gene's germline CDR1 is LNHDA and CDR2 SQIVND (reference sequence). DNA of the CDR3: TGTGCCAGTAGTATGATACAGGGGTCTGGAAACACCATATATTTT. Its translation is CASSMIQGSGNTIYF.